Detailed here is one T cell receptor (beta chain). Its antigen remains unidentified. The junction differs from germline at one of its ends, possibly a read error. These data belong to a study of T cell repertoires in cytomegalovirus infection. Overall study: TCR beta signatures that were public indicated CMV infection and matching HLA type.

General study findings and limits: What dominated the ex vivo response were HLA-C-restricted CMV-specific TCR beta clonotypes.

The CDR3 spans 11 residues. Using its own MiXCR run on the reads, TCRdb lists one record per CDR3 protein. Of hundreds of thousands of distinct CDR3 sequences in the sample, 33% were seen once. The sequence was collected from a human donor in good health (CMV status not recorded). Some clones in this sample may be carry-over from other donors' samples. The sample in question was cultured PBMCs, obtained from culture after CMV antigen stimulation. The gene calls are TRBV12-3 or TRBV12-4 and TRBJ2-1; D uncertain. The CDR3 here is CASSLGRWPHF. The CDR3 coding sequence is TGTGCCAGCAGTTTGGGAAGGTGGCCGCACTTC.